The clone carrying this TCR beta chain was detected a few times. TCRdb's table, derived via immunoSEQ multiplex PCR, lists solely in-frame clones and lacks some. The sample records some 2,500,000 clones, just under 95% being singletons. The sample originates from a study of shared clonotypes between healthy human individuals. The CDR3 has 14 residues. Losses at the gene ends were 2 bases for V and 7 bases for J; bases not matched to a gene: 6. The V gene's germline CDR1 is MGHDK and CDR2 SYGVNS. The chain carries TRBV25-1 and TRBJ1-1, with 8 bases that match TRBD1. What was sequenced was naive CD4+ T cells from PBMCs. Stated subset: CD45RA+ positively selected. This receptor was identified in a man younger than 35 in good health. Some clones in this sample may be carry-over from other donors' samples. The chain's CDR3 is CASSEPGTGFEAFF. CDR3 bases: TGTGCCAGCAGTGAACCGGGGACAGGTTTTGAAGCTTTCTTT.